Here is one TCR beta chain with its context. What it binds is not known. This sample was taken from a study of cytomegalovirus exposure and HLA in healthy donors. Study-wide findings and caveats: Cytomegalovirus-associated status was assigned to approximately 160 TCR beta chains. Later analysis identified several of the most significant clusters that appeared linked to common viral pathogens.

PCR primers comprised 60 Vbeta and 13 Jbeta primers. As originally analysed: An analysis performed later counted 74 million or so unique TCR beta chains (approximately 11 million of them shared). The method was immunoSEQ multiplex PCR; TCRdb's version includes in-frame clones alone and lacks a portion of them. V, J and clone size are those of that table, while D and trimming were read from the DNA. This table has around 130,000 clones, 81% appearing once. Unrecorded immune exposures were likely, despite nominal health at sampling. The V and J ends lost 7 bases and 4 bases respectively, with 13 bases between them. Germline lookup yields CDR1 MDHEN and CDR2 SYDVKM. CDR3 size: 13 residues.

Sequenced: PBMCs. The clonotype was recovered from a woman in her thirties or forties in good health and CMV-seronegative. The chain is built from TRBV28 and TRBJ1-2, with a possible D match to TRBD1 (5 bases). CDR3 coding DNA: TGTGCCAGCACCTTGGGGGGAAGCTATGGCTACACCTTC. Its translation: CASTLGGSYGYTF.